This T cell receptor beta chain was recorded in a study of shared T cell receptors in the human thymus. Some clones are missing from TCRdb's copy, which holds only in-frame ones; the method was immunoSEQ multiplex PCR. The profile covers 500,000 to 850,000 clones, with about 90% appearing a single time and 0.009% to 0.0095% taken by the ten largest. This sample was also put to use in a study of human thymus T cells. That report notes: Corrective surgery for congenital heart defects was being performed on the healthy Finnish infants who were the donors. In corrective heart surgery, resections were taken, and these provided the thymus tissue. Gene usage for V and J segments appeared biased in thymic and blood repertoires. Thymic TCR repertoires of unrelated people reportedly overlapped highly.

Material for sequencing was thymocytes. This TCR was sampled from a boy under three years old with a congenital heart defect.

The CDR3, as DNA: TGTGCCAGCATTCCTCAACAGGGGGGAATCTATGGCTACACCTTC. Its translation: CASIPQQGGIYGYTF. The chain employs TRBV7-2 and TRBJ1-2; TRBD1 agrees at 8 bases. The germline gives CDR1 SGHTA, CDR2 FQGNSA. V was pared by 7 bases and J by 4 bases, with 11 bases of the junction left unmatched. The CDR3 runs 15 residues.